Following are 25 T cell receptor beta chains from one sample sequenced in a study of T cell repertoires in cytomegalovirus infection. For these TCRs, the target antigens are not known. TCRdb re-called the reads through MiXCR, storing one row per CDR3 protein. Of some 900,000 distinct CDR3 sequences detected, about 31% appear once; the ten largest clones hold 9.5% to 15%. The sequences come from cultured CD8+ T cells from PBMCs, collected from culture after CMV antigen stimulation. These receptors originate from a human donor in good health (CMV status not recorded). Some clones in this sample may be carry-over from other donors' samples.

In this sample, this clonotype turned up once. V gene TRBV29-1 combines with J gene TRBJ1-2; D is possibly TRBD1 (5 bases). Germline V lookup: CDR1 SQVTM, CDR2 ANQGSEA. The CDR3 extends over 13 amino acids. V lost 0 bases, J lost 3 bases, and 8 bases lay in between. The CDR3 DNA is TGCAGCGTTGAAGAGGCAGGGTACTATGGCTACACCTTC. Its translation is CSVEEAGYYGYTF.

The genes are TRBV7-9 and TRBJ2-1, with 7 bases lining up with TRBD2. Germline-derived CDR1 and CDR2 are SEHNR and FQNEAQ (reference sequence). With 4 bases clipped from V and 2 bases from J, the junction kept 20 bases outside the gene matches. The CDR3 spans 20 residues. The CDR3 protein is CASSSQLRAAGGTTYNEQFF. The CDR3 region has the DNA TGTGCCAGCAGCTCCCAGCTAAGAGCGGCGGGCGGGACTACCTACAATGAGCAGTTCTTC.

This clonotype appeared a few times. This chain links TRBV27 with TRBJ2-7; 9 bases agree with TRBD1. The germline gives CDR1 MNHEY, CDR2 SMNVEV (reference sequence). This CDR3 has 16 amino acids. V shed 3 bases, J shed 6 bases, and the junction held 12 bases outside the gene matches. In DNA, the CDR3 is TGTGCCAGCAGTTTGATCCGGGACAGGGCCCTTTGCGAGCAGTACTTC. It yields the protein CASSLIRDRALCEQYF.

This rearrangement joins TRBV28 to TRBJ1-5; TRBD1 aligns across 7 bases. The junction had 6 bases not matched to a gene; V was cut back by 6 bases and J by 4 bases. The length of the CDR3 is 14 residues. Germline CDR1 and CDR2: MDHEN and SYDVKM. The CDR3 loop reads CASRSLTGNQPQHF. DNA of the CDR3: TGTGCCAGCAGATCTTTGACAGGGAATCAGCCCCAGCATTTT.

V usage is TRBV20-1 and J usage is TRBJ1-2; 7 positions match TRBD1. This CDR3 is built from 13 residues. The J segment lost 5 bases and the V segment lost 7 bases, leaving 10 bases of the junction unmatched. CDR1 is DFQATT and CDR2 is SNEGSKA in the germline V gene (reference sequence). CDR3 DNA: TGCAGTGTGCAGGGGGGGACCTTTTATGGCTACACCTTC. Protein: CSVQGGTFYGYTF.

This rearrangement joins TRBV20-1 to TRBJ2-5, with D perhaps matching TRBD1 or TRBD2 (7 bases each). Germline V CDR1 and CDR2: DFQATT, SNEGSKA (reference sequence). V lost 1 base and J lost 1, with 16 bases in between. CDR3 length: 16 amino acids. CDR3 nucleotides: TGCAGTGCTAGAGCTCGAAGCGGGGACAGCCAAGAGACCCAGTACTTC. It is translated as CSARARSGDSQETQYF.

The genes are TRBV12-5 and TRBJ2-1; D unresolved. Germline CDR1 is LGHNT and CDR2 is FRNRAP. This CDR3 is 19 amino acids long. Trimming took off 0 bases at V and 0 bases at J, with 18 bases between the two ends. The chain's CDR3 is CASGLVYLGGIVSYNEQFF. The DNA for the CDR3 is TGTGCTAGTGGTTTGGTATACCTAGGCGGCATTGTCTCCTACAATGAGCAGTTCTTC. The whole variable domain, filled in from reference TRBV12-5 and TRBJ2-1, reads DARVTQTPRHKVTEMGQEVTMRCQPILGHNTVFWYRQTMMQGLELLAYFRNRAPLDDSGMPKDRFSAEMPDATLATLKIQPSEPRDSAVYFCASGLVYLGGIVSYNEQFFGPGTRLTVL.

This clonotype was observed a handful of times. The DNA of the CDR3 is TGTGCCAGCAGCGCCGGAGAAGTTCCAGATACGCAGTATTTT. Translating gives CASSAGEVPDTQYF. The gene calls are TRBV7-6 and TRBJ2-3; unclear D gene. V lost 5 bases to trimming and J lost 4 bases, with 13 bases between them. The CDR3 consists of 14 residues. Germline CDR1 SGHVS, CDR2 FNYEAQ. Using reference TRBV7-6 and TRBJ2-3 for the parts outside the CDR3, the full variable domain is GAGVSQSPRYKVTKRGQDVALRCDPISGHVSLYWYRQALGQGPEFLTYFNYEAQQDKSGLPNDRFSAERPEGSISTLTIQRTEQRDSAMYRCASSAGEVPDTQYFGPGTRLTVL.

The chain is built from TRBV12-3 or TRBV12-4 and TRBJ2-5, with 7 bases identical to TRBD2. The CDR3 consists of 14 residues. The junction had 8 bases not matched to a gene; V was cut back by 6 bases and J by 4 bases. The CDR3 sequence: CASSPLGGSETQYF. In DNA form, the CDR3 reads TGTGCCAGCAGCCCCCTGGGGGGGTCAGAGACCCAGTACTTC.

This clonotype showed up just a few times. The CDR3 DNA reads as TGTGCCAGCAGTCAACAGGGTCCCAATCAGCCCCAGCATTTT. Amino acid sequence: CASSQQGPNQPQHF. The chain joins TRBV7-9 to TRBJ1-5; D perhaps matches TRBD1 (6 bases). V was cut by 6 bases and J by 3 bases, with 12 bases left in between. The CDR3 loop spans 14 amino acids. Per the germline V gene, CDR1 is SEHNR and CDR2 is FQNEAQ (reference sequence).

This clonotype was observed a few times. The chain recombines TRBV28 with TRBJ1-1, with 10 positions matching TRBD1. Germline V gene data show CDR1 as MDHEN and CDR2 as SYDVKM. The trim removed 2 bases at V and 0 bases at J, leaving 9 bases unmatched. This CDR3 has 18 residues. The CDR3 coding sequence is TGTGCCAGCAGTTTAACCTACCCGACAGGGGGCATGAACACTGAAGCTTTCTTT. This encodes CASSLTYPTGGMNTEAFF.

The table lists this clonotype with a few counts. The chain has TRBV7-8 and TRBJ2-1; 9 positions agree with TRBD2. The V gene end was trimmed by 6 bases and the J gene end by 8 bases; junction bases not matched to a gene: 11. The germline V gene encodes CDR1 SGHVS and CDR2 FQNEAQ. This CDR3 comprises 15 residues. Here the CDR3 reads CASRARRGGRDEQFF. Written as DNA, the CDR3 is TGTGCCAGCAGGGCTCGGCGGGGGGGCCGAGATGAGCAGTTCTTC.

This clonotype was seen more than once but under ten times. The J gene is TRBJ2-3, the V gene TRBV6-6; 13 bases fit TRBD2. Per germline, CDR1 MNHNY and CDR2 SVGAGI (reference sequence). V shed 6 bases, J shed 3 bases, and the junction held 15 bases outside the gene matches. The CDR3 totals 19 residues. CDR3 protein: CASSYLTSGGTKLTDTQYF. The CDR3 nucleotides are TGTGCCAGCAGCTACCTGACTAGCGGGGGGACTAAATTAACAGATACGCAGTATTTT.

This clonotype was recorded at least ten times. The chain couples TRBV7-6 to TRBJ1-2, with D maybe TRBD1 (6 bases). This CDR3 comprises 17 residues. Germline V gives CDR1 SGHVS, CDR2 FNYEAQ. V dropped 5 bases and J dropped 2 bases, with 21 bases sitting between them. CDR3 DNA: TGTGCCAGCAGCATGTCGTCCTTATTTACAGGGAACTATGGCTACACCTTC. Translating it yields CASSMSSLFTGNYGYTF.

This clonotype has a handful of counts. This rearrangement joins TRBV6-5 to TRBJ2-5; D is undetermined. CDR1 MNHEY and CDR2 SVGAGI come from the germline V gene. Trimming left V 10 bases short and J 1 base short, with 16 bases between. The CDR3 sequence is 14 residues long. CDR3 region: CATSNLGIQETQYF. CDR3 coding DNA: TGTGCCACTAGTAATTTGGGGATCCAAGAGACCCAGTACTTC.

This clonotype was seen many times. This chain uses TRBV6-1 with TRBJ2-1; 10 nucleotides agree with TRBD1. CDR1 and CDR2 from the germline V gene are MNHNS and SASEGT. J lost 1 base, V lost 6 bases, and 6 bases had no gene match. CDR3 length: 16 residues. CDR3: CASRGQGSPSYNEQFF. The CDR3, as DNA: TGTGCCAGCAGGGGACAGGGGAGTCCTTCCTACAATGAGCAGTTCTTC.

This clonotype was observed a few times. This sequence joins TRBV29-1 and TRBJ1-1; D call uncertain. Germline V gene data show CDR1 as SQVTM and CDR2 as ANQGSEA. This CDR3 comprises 11 residues. Trimming took off 5 bases at V and 8 bases at J, with 12 bases between the two ends. CDR3 sequence reads: CSVPEGLEAFF. The CDR3, as DNA: TGCAGCGTTCCAGAAGGACTAGAAGCTTTCTTT. Full variable domain (rest looked up from reference TRBV29-1 and TRBJ1-1): SAVISQKPSRDICQRGTSLTIQCQVDSQVTMMFWYRQQPGQSLTLIATANQGSEATYESGFVIDKFPISRPNLTFSTLTVSNMSPEDSSIYLCSVPEGLEAFFGQGTRLTVV.

The chain employs TRBV4-3 and TRBJ2-2; TRBD2 matches 10 bases. The CDR3 has 17 residues. The ends lost 1 base at V and 7 bases at J; junction bases unmatched: 9. Germline V CDR1 and CDR2: LGHNA, YSLEER. The CDR3 loop is CASSQVGAGGPIGELFF. Here the CDR3 DNA reads TGCGCCAGCAGCCAAGTTGGAGCGGGGGGGCCGATCGGGGAGCTGTTTTTT.

This clonotype showed up many times. The chain is built from TRBV7-6 and TRBJ1-2; 9 bases map to TRBD1. V shed 8 bases and J 8 bases; nucleotides not matched to a gene: 30. Germline values: CDR1 SGHVS, CDR2 FNYEAQ. The CDR3 has 20 residues. CDR3 in amino acids: CASPKALFGGQGTILWGYTF. Here the CDR3 DNA reads TGTGCCAGCCCCAAGGCGCTGTTCGGGGGACAGGGTACGATCTTGTGGGGCTACACCTTC.

The rearrangement uses TRBV6-5 and TRBJ1-1, with no clear D. CDR3 length equals 19 residues. CDR1 is MNHEY, CDR2 SVGAGI, per germline. Trimming cost V 4 bases and J 0 bases, with 24 bases left between them. As DNA, the CDR3 is TGTGCCAGCAGTTTCTCGCTGGCCGTCCCGAAGGCCTTGAACACTGAAGCTTTCTTT. It encodes CASSFSLAVPKALNTEAFF.

The V gene is TRBV20-1, the J gene TRBJ2-2, with 12 bases identical to TRBD2. Germline values: CDR1 DFQATT, CDR2 SNEGSKA (reference sequence). CDR3 size: 18 residues. J lost 5 bases, V lost 3 bases, and 13 bases had no gene match. The chain's CDR3 is CSASPAHSLAGGTGELFF. CDR3 coding DNA: TGCAGTGCTAGCCCAGCCCATTCTCTAGCGGGGGGGACCGGGGAGCTGTTTTTT.

A few counts support this clonotype. The chain joins TRBV7-9 to TRBJ1-1, with no clear D. Germline-derived CDR1 and CDR2 are SEHNR and FQNEAQ (reference sequence). V lost 6 bases, J lost 0 bases, and 14 bases lay in between. The CDR3 is 15 residues long. As DNA, the CDR3 is TGTGCCAGCAGGGACCGGGTTTCGATGAACACTGAAGCTTTCTTT. It encodes CASRDRVSMNTEAFF.

For this clonotype: One end of the junction fails to match germline, which may point to a read error. V is TRBV6-4 and J is TRBJ2-3; 12 bases agree with TRBD2. This CDR3 contains 15 residues. In germline, CDR1 is MRHNA, CDR2 SNTAGT. The chain's CDR3 is CVSSRLAGGTDTQYF. The CDR3 DNA reads TGTGTCAGCAGCCGACTAGCGGGGGGCACAGATACGCAGTATTTT.

This sequence joins TRBV6-6 and TRBJ2-7; D is undetermined. The germline V gene encodes CDR1 MNHNY and CDR2 SVGAGI (reference sequence). The CDR3 is 13 residues long. Trimming took off 3 bases at V and 3 bases at J, with 9 bases between the two ends. CDR3 bases: TGTGCCAGCAGTTATGGTTACAGCTACGAGCAGTACGTC. Residues: CASSYGYSYEQYV.

This clonotype was observed many times. V gene TRBV10-3 combines with J gene TRBJ2-7; D perhaps matches TRBD1 (7 bases). The CDR3 consists of 15 residues. The germline V gene encodes CDR1 ENHRY and CDR2 SYGVKD. V lost 0 bases and J lost 7, with 16 bases in between. Here the CDR3 DNA reads TGTGCCATCAGTGAGTCTCAGGGGGAGGAAGGGGAGCAGTACTTC. It is translated as CAISESQGEEGEQYF.